The 16 T cell receptor beta chains presented below share a single source sample, sequenced in a study of tissue T cells after allogeneic stem cell transplantation (dated by TCRdb to between 2021 and 2024). Libraries were prepared through the immunoSEQ multiplex PCR assay. What TCRdb holds here is the immuneACCESS table cut down to in-frame rearrangements. Part of the clones is not present; checked against another copy, under half of the missing clones reflect an unresolved V gene, and the others are unexplained. For this sample the table gives about 22,000 clones, of which over 60% were detected only once. The ten most abundant clones make up more than 0.65% of the sample. The sequenced sample consisted of spleen. The receptors were sampled from a female BALB/c mouse in good health. This strain has the MHC haplotype H2-d.

Concerning this clone itself: The germline and genes are mouse ones. The read terminates 1 residue ahead of where the CDR3 ends, so the germline J gene completes it. The rearrangement links TRBV29 to TRBJ1-2; tentative D call: TRBD1 (5 bases). The CDR3 covers 15 residues. Trimming cost V 5 bases and J 0 bases, with 13 bases left between them. Germline V lookup: CDR1 MSHET, CDR2 SYDVDS. CDR3 DNA, as far as it was read: TGTGCTAGCAGTCCCTCCGGGACCTCAAACTCCGACTACACC. Translating gives CASSPSGTSNSDYT. The full CDR3 protein is CASSPSGTSNSDYTF.

Regarding this clone: Mouse names are used for the genes. The CDR3 extends 1 residue past the end of the read, so its final part is completed from the germline J gene. The chain recombines TRBV13-3 with TRBJ2-7, with D hard to call. Deletions cut 4 bases from V and 4 bases from J, with 6 bases between. CDR3 size: 11 residues. Germline V lookup: CDR1 NNHDY, CDR2 SYVADS. The CDR3 DNA, read in part, is TGTGCCAGCAGTTCACAGTATGAACAGTAC. This encodes CASSSQYEQY. The full CDR3 protein is CASSSQYEQYF.

Comments on this clone: Mouse names are used for the genes. The CDR3 reads CASSFSDNNQAPLF. The covered CDR3 bases are TGTGCCAGCAGTTTCTCGGATAACAACCAGGCTCCGCTT. The rearrangement joins TRBV14 to TRBJ1-5, with D unresolved. The CDR3 end is not reached by the read, which stops 1 residue before it; the germline J gene fills it in. The CDR3 runs 14 residues. Germline CDR1 SGHDT, CDR2 FRDEAV. Trimming pared 0 bases from V and 0 bases from J, leaving 4 bases between.

This clone was found a few times. The genes and germline here are from mouse. Read sequence stops 1 residue before the CDR3 end, and the germline J gene provides the missing end. This chain connects TRBV13-3 to TRBJ1-6, with TRBD1 matching over 10 bases. TRBJ1-6 is given ORF status, its function remaining uncertain. CDR3 length: 15 amino acids. The V and J ends lost 4 bases and 5 bases, in that order; junction bases with no gene match: 3. Germline V gives CDR1 NNHDY, CDR2 SYVADS. CDR3 sequence: CASSRQGADNSPLYF. The CDR3 bases that were read are TGTGCCAGCAGTCGACAGGGGGCTGATAATTCGCCCCTCTAC.

A word on this clone: Gene names refer to mouse genes. The CDR3 extends 1 residue past the end of the read, so its final part is completed from the germline J gene. This chain joins TRBV29 and TRBJ2-7; the D gene is possibly TRBD1 (5 bases). Germline V gene data show CDR1 as MSHET and CDR2 as SYDVDS. CDR3 length: 11 amino acids. V lost 7 bases, J lost 3 bases, and 7 bases lay in between. CDR3 sequence: CASTQGYEQYF. The CDR3 bases that were read are TGTGCTAGCACTCAGGGCTATGAACAGTAC.

There are a few counts of this clone. Mouse gene names and germline throughout. The DNA ends 1 residue before the CDR3 does, and the rest of the CDR3 is filled in from the germline J gene. The rearrangement links TRBV13-2 to TRBJ2-5; TRBD1 might be the D (6 bases). This CDR3 has 13 residues. The germline V gene encodes CDR1 NNHNN and CDR2 SYGAGS (reference sequence). The V gene lost 2 bases and the J gene lost 6 bases, with 10 bases spanning the gap. The CDR3 loop reads CASGDSGADTQYF. The CDR3 bases that were read are TGTGCCAGCGGTGACTCAGGGGCGGACACCCAGTAC.

Details on this clone: The gene symbols are mouse symbols. The read ends 1 residue early relative to the CDR3; the germline J gene fills the gap. The V gene is TRBV20, the J gene TRBJ1-5; the D is unclear. This CDR3 is 13 amino acids long. V was trimmed by 1 base and J by 0 bases, leaving 4 bases between them. Per the germline V gene, CDR1 is GFQATS and CDR2 is STVNSAI. This chain's CDR3 is CGARVNNNQAPLF. CDR3 bases read: TGTGGTGCTAGGGTCAATAACAACCAGGCTCCGCTT.

As for this clone: Gene names denote mouse genes. The read gets to within 1 residue of the CDR3 end, and the germline J gene fills in the rest. The chain links TRBV3 to TRBJ2-1, with 8 bases matching TRBD2. V lost 2 bases and J lost 0; bases outside the gene matches: 6. The CDR3 covers 17 residues. Germline CDR1 and CDR2: SNHLY and FYNGKV (reference sequence). The chain's CDR3 is CASSLIWWGGNYAEQFF. The sequenced CDR3 bases are TGTGCCAGCAGCTTAATATGGTGGGGGGGTAACTATGCTGAGCAGTTC.

About this clone itself: Genes here carry mouse names. The read ends 1 residue shy of where the CDR3 ends; the end is completed using the germline J gene. V gene TRBV19 combines with J gene TRBJ1-4; a possible D gene is TRBD1 (6 bases). Germline V CDR1 and CDR2: FNHDT, SITEND (reference sequence). Trimming removed 0 bases from V and 0 bases from J, with 9 bases in between. The CDR3 spans 16 residues. The CDR3 DNA, read in part, is TGTGCCAGCAGTATAGCCGGGACAATTTCCAACGAAAGATTATTT. Translated: CASSIAGTISNERLF. The whole CDR3 is CASSIAGTISNERLFF. Together with reference TRBV19 and TRBJ1-4, the CDR3 gives the full variable domain: GGIITQTPKFLIGQEGQKLTLKCQQNFNHDTMYWYRQDSGKGLRLIYYSITENDLQKGDLSEGYDASREKKSSFSLTVTSAQKNEMAVFLCASSIAGTISNERLFFGHGTKLSVL.

In regard to this clone: Gene names follow the mouse nomenclature. Sequencing ends 1 residue short of the CDR3 end; the germline J gene provides the rest. The chain couples TRBV13-1 to TRBJ2-4, with TRBD2 matching over 10 bases. The CDR3 loop spans 16 amino acids. V shed 2 bases and J 0 bases; nucleotides not matched to a gene: 3. CDR1 is NSHNY and CDR2 is SYGAGN in the germline V gene. The CDR3 protein is CASSELGGSSQNTLYF. The sequenced CDR3 bases are TGTGCCAGCAGTGAACTGGGGGGGTCTAGTCAAAACACCTTGTAC.

In the case of this clone: Mouse gene names apply. CDR3 DNA, as far as it was read: TGCACCTGCAGTGCTTCAACAAACTCCGACTACACC. The encoded protein is CTCSASTNSDYT. The whole CDR3 region reads CTCSASTNSDYTF. The genes are TRBV1 and TRBJ1-2; no clear D gene. Sequencing ends 1 residue short of the CDR3 end; the germline J gene provides the rest. Germline CDR1 is NSQYPW and CDR2 is LRSPGD (reference sequence). V lost 3 bases to trimming and J lost 0 bases, with 5 bases between them. This CDR3 is built from 13 residues. The full variable domain, rest sourced from reference TRBV1 and TRBJ1-2, is VTLLEQNPRWRLVPRGQAVNLRCILKNSQYPWMSWYQQDLQKQLQWLFTLRSPGDKEVKSLPGADYLATRVTDTELRLQVANMSQGRTLYCTCSASTNSDYTFGSGTRLLVI.

Regarding this clone: Gene names refer to mouse genes. The sequenced fragment ends 1 residue before the CDR3 boundary, so the rest is inferred from the germline J gene. V gene TRBV20 combines with J gene TRBJ2-2, with no clear D. The CDR3 loop spans 12 amino acids. Germline V gives CDR1 GFQATS, CDR2 STVNSAI. V shed 0 bases and J shed 4 bases, with 3 bases lying between them. CDR3 sequence: CGAREGTGQLYF. The CDR3 bases that were read are TGTGGTGCTAGGGAAGGCACCGGGCAGCTCTAC. Based on the CDR3 plus reference TRBV20 and TRBJ2-2, the full variable domain is GALVYQYPRRTICKSGTSMRMECQAVGFQATSVAWYRQSPQKTFELIALSTVNSAIKYEQNFTQEKFPISHPNLSFSSMTVLNAYLEDRGLYLCGAREGTGQLYFGEGSKLTVL.

In regard to this clone: The gene names given are mouse names. From the germline J gene comes the end of the CDR3, since the read stops 1 residue before it. This same CDR3 is encoded by further DNA sequences in the sample. The rearrangement joins TRBV19 to TRBJ2-5; no definite D call. The CDR3 totals 11 residues. V was cut by 2 bases and J by 6 bases, with 4 bases left in between. The germline V gene encodes CDR1 FNHDT and CDR2 SITEND (reference sequence). This CDR3 is CASSIGDTQYF. The covered CDR3 bases are TGTGCCAGCAGTATCGGGGACACCCAGTAC.

This clone was observed a handful of times. Mouse gene names and germline throughout. Coverage ceases 1 residue before the CDR3 finishes, and the germline J gene fills in the end. The J gene is TRBJ1-5, the V gene TRBV1, with unresolved D. Germline CDR1 NSQYPW, CDR2 LRSPGD (reference sequence). CDR3 size: 12 residues. V lost 6 bases and J lost 1, with 4 bases in between. The DNA read from the CDR3 is TGCACCTGCAGCCACAACAACCAGGCTCCGCTT. Its protein is CTCSHNNQAPL. The complete CDR3 sequence is CTCSHNNQAPLF.

This clone occurred once. The listed genes are named as in mouse. The read gets to within 1 residue of the CDR3 end, and the germline J gene fills in the rest. The rearrangement links TRBV3 to TRBJ2-1; 8 bases agree with TRBD2. Trimming took 0 bases from V and 2 from J; bases not matched to a gene: 3. This CDR3 has 16 residues. CDR1 SNHLY and CDR2 FYNGKV come from the germline V gene (reference sequence). The CDR3 loop is CASSLALGGDYAEQFF. The sequenced CDR3 bases are TGTGCCAGCAGCTTAGCCTTGGGGGGGGACTATGCTGAGCAGTTC. The variable domain in full, with the rest retrieved from reference TRBV3 and TRBJ2-1, is GPKVLQIPSHQIIDMGQMVTLNCDPVSNHLYFYWYKQILGQQMEFLVNFYNGKVMEKSKLFKDQFSVERPDGSYFTLKIQPTALEDSAVYFCASSLALGGDYAEQFFGPGTRLTVL.

Worth noting for this clone: The gene names here belong to mouse. The read stops 1 residue short of the end of the CDR3; the missing end is completed from the germline J gene. The chain recombines TRBV12-1 with TRBJ1-2; no clear D. The CDR3 contains 13 residues. V lost 0 bases to trimming and J lost 0 bases, with 4 bases between them. Germline CDR1 SGHSN, CDR2 HYEKVE. The covered CDR3 bases are TGTGCCAGCTCTCTCTTGGCAAACTCCGACTACACC. This encodes CASSLLANSDYT. The full CDR3 reads CASSLLANSDYTF.